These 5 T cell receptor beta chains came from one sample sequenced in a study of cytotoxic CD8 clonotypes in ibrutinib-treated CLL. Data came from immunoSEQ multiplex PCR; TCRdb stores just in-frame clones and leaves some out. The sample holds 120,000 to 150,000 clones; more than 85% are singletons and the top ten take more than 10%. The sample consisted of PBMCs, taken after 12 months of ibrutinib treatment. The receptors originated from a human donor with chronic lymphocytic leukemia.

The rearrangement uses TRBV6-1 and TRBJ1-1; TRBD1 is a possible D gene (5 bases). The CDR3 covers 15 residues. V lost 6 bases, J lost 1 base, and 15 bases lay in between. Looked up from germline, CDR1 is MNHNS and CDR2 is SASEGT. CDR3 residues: CASSIRDRQNTEAFF. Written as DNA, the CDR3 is TGTGCCAGCAGCATAAGGGACCGGCAGAACACTGAAGCTTTCTTT.

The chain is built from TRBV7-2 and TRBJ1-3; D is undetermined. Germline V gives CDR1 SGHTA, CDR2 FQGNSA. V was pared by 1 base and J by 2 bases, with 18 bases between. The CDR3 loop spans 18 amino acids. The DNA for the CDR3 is TGTGCCAGCAGCTTAGGATGGTCCCCATCGCTCCCTGGAAACACCATATATTTT. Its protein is CASSLGWSPSLPGNTIYF.

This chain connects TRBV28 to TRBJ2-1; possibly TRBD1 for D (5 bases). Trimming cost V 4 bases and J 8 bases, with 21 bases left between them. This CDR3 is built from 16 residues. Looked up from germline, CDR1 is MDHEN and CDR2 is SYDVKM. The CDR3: CASSSLLGESTDEQFF. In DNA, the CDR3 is TGTGCCAGCAGTTCCCTTTTAGGGGAAAGCACGGATGAGCAGTTCTTC.

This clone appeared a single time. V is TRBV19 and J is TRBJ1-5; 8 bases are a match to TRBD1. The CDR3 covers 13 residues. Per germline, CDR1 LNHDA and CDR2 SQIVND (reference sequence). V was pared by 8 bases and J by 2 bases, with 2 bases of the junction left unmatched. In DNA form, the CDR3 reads TGTGCCAGTGGACAGGGTCGCAATCAGCCCCAGCATTTT. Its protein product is CASGQGRNQPQHF.

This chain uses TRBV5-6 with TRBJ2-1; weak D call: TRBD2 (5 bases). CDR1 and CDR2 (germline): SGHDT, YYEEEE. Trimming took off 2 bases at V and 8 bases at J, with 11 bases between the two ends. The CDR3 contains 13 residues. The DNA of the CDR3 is TGTGCCAGCAGCTTTTTCGGGGTGGATGAGCAGTTCTTC. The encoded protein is CASSFFGVDEQFF.